The sequence of this T cell receptor beta chain was determined in a study of T-cell reconstitution after alpha-beta-depleted transplantation in children. Study-wide points: It was newly produced T cells that mostly accounted for T-cell counts and diversity one year after transplant. Expanded graft clones, several hundred of them, were reportedly the source of alpha-beta T cells about two months after transplant.

This sample's TCRbeta library carried unique molecular identifier barcodes. A single record per CDR3 protein comes from TCRdb applying MiXCR to the PCR reads. The table records about 980,000 distinct CDR3 sequences, around 30% of them present only once. This clonotype showed up just a few times. Its specificity is unknown. Trimming shortened V by 0 bases and J by 12 bases, and 12 bases separated the two germline ends. The germline V gene has CDR1 MDHEN and CDR2 SYDVKM. This CDR3 region has 12 residues. This receptor was identified in a boy younger than two who had a stem cell transplant for SCID, so the T cells may come from the graft donor. The rearrangement joins TRBV28 to TRBJ2-7, with D tentatively TRBD1 or TRBD2 (5 bases each). The sequencing here drew on PBMCs, mostly from graft donor cells, taken 360 days after TCRalphabeta/CD19-depleted stem cell transplant. The CDR3 sequence: CASSLWFGGMYF. DNA for the CDR3: TGTGCCAGCAGTTTATGGTTTGGGGGTATGTACTTC.